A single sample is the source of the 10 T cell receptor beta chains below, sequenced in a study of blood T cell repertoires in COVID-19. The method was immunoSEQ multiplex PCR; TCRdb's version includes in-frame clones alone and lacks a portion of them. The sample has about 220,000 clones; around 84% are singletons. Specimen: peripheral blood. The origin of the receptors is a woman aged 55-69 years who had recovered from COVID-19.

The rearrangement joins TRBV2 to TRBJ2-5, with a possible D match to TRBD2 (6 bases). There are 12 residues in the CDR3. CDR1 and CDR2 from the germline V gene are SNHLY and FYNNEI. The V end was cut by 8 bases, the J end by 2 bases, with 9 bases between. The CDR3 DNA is TGTGCCAGCGGCGGGGAGCAAGAGACCCAGTACTTC. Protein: CASGGEQETQYF. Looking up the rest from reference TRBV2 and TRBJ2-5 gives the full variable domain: EPEVTQTPSHQVTQMGQEVILRCVPISNHLYFYWYRQILGQKVEFLVSFYNNEISEKSEIFDDQFSVERPDGSNFTLKIRSTKLEDSAMYFCASGGEQETQYFGPGTRLLVL.

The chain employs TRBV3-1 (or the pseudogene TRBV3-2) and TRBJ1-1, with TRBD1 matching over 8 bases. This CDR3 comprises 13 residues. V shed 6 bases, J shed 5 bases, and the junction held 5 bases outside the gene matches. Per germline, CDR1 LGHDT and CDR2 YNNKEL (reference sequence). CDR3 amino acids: CASRLGQGTEAFF. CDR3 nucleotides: TGTGCCAGCAGGCTCGGACAGGGAACTGAAGCTTTCTTT.

The CDR3 DNA reads as TGCGCCAGCAGCTTGGACGGGACTTTCTACGAGCAGTACTTC. It encodes CASSLDGTFYEQYF. The rearrangement uses TRBV5-1 and TRBJ2-7; D is possibly TRBD2 (6 bases). This CDR3 is built from 14 residues. Germline CDR1 is SGHRS and CDR2 is YFSETQ. Trimming shortened V by 0 bases and J by 3 bases, and 10 bases separated the two germline ends.

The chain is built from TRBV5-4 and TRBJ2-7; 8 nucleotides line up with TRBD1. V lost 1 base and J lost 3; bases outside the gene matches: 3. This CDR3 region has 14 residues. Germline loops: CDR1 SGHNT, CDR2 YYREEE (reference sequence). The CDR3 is CASSLRGQGYEQYF. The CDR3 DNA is TGTGCCAGCAGCTTGAGAGGACAGGGCTACGAGCAGTACTTC. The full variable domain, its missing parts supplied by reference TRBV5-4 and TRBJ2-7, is ETGVTQSPTHLIKTRGQQVTLRCSSQSGHNTVSWYQQALGQGPQFIFQYYREEENGRGNFPPRFSGLQFPNYSSELNVNALELDDSALYLCASSLRGQGYEQYFGPGTRLTVT.

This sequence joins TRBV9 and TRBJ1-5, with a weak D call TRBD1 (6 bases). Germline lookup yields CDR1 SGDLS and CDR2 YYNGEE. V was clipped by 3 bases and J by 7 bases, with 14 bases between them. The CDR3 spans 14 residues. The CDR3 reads CASSGHRVGQPQHF. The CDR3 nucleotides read TGTGCCAGCAGCGGCCACAGGGTTGGCCAGCCCCAGCATTTT.

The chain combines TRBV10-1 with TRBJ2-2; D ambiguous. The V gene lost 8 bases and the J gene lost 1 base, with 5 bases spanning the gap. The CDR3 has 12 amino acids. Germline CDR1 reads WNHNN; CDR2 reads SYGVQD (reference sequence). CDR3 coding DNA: TGCGCCAGCGGGCAGAACACCGGGGAGCTGTTTTTT. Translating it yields CASGQNTGELFF.

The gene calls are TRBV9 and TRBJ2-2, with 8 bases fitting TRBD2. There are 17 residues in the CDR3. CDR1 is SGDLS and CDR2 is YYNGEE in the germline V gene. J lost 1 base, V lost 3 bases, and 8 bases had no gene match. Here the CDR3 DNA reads TGTGCCAGCAGCGAGGCCCCCAGCGGGGGGAACACCGGGGAGCTGTTTTTT. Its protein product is CASSEAPSGGNTGELFF.

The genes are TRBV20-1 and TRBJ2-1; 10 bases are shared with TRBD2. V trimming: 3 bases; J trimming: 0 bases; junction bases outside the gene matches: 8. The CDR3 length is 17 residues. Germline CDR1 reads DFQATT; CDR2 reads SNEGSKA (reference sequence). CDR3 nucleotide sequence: TGCAGTGCTAGTTTAGCGGGGGGAAGAGGCTCCTACAATGAGCAGTTCTTC. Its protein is CSASLAGGRGSYNEQFF.

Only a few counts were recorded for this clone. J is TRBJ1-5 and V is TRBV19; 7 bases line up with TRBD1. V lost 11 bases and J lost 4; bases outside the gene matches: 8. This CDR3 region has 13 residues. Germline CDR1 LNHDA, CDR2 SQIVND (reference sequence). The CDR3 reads CAGSLQGNQPQHF. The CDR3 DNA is TGTGCCGGATCACTACAGGGGAATCAGCCCCAGCATTTT.

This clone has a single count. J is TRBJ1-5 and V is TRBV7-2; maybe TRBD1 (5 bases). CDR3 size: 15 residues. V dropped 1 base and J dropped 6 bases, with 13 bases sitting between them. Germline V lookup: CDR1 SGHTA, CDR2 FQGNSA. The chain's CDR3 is CASSLGAREAQPQHF. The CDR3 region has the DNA TGTGCCAGCAGCTTAGGGGCCAGGGAAGCTCAGCCCCAGCATTTT.